These T cell receptor beta chains were read from a single sample in a study of T cell responses to AZD1222 COVID-19 vaccine. Clones were read by immunoSEQ multiplex PCR, and TCRdb kept only the in-frame ones, dropping some. The table records about 110,000 clones, 86% of them present only once. The source was peripheral blood, collected on day 0 of AZD1222 vaccination. All receptors derive from an adult in good health. CDR3s include the opening cysteine and the closing phenylalanine or tryptophan.

>TRBV6-5|TRBJ1-5
CASRATGNQPQHF
>TRBV5-6|TRBJ2-1
CASSSPGRWAGPSYNEQFF
>TRBV29-1|TRBJ2-3
CSVSKGVPDTQYF
>TRBV6-5|TRBJ2-1
CASSSGTNEQFF
>TRBV28|TRBJ2-1
CASSLGGGGEQFF
>TRBV11-3|TRBJ2-2
CASSLDASGELFF
>TRBV18|TRBJ2-7
CASSPSGQDPRRYF
>TRBV29-1|TRBJ1-1
CSAGMDRTHTEAFF
>TRBV5-1|TRBJ1-2
CASSWTEIGNYGYTF
>TRBV6-5|TRBJ2-5
CATNLAGVRRETQYF
>TRBV18|TRBJ2-2
CASSPPVMDTGELFF
>TRBV6-2/TRBV6-3|TRBJ2-5
CASSLEGWQETQYF
>TRBV19|TRBJ1-6
CASSIVQGGSPLHF
>TRBV29-1|TRBJ1-4
CSARLGATNEKLFF
>TRBV5-1|TRBJ1-6
CASSLAGTDNSPLHF
>TRBV4-3|TRBJ1-1
CASSQGQGARTEAFF
>TRBV5-1|TRBJ1-1
CASSWTRLTEGAFF
>TRBV5-1|TRBJ1-4
CASSGGTGEYEKLFF
>TRBV19|TRBJ2-2
CASSTPSKRTFTDTGELFF
>TRBV9|TRBJ2-5
CASSVRRGSGETQYF
>TRBV7-2|TRBJ2-7
CASSLEVGQGYEQYF
>TRBV7-8|TRBJ2-7
CASSLDDPPEQYF
>TRBV28|TRBJ1-5
CASNDSNQPQHF
>TRBV6-6|TRBJ1-2
CASSRTGTTANYGYTF
>TRBV29-1|TRBJ2-7
CSVPLDVPGGEQYF
>TRBV6-1|TRBJ1-6
CASTEKNRNSSPLHF
>TRBV19|TRBJ1-1
CASSIGRQPNTEAFF
>TRBV7-9|TRBJ1-1
CASSSGQGYAEAFF
>TRBV11-2|TRBJ1-1
CASSQFLGVSGRNTEAFF
>TRBV28|TRBJ1-1
CARTPRGPRWEAFF
>TRBV4-2|TRBJ1-5
CASSRDRWSNQPQHF
>TRBV6-5|TRBJ2-6
CASSYSGGGGANVLTF
>TRBV11-1|TRBJ1-2
CASSPRGPSTNYGYTF
>TRBV6-1|TRBJ1-5
CASGEALNQPQHF
>TRBV6-1|TRBJ2-5
CASSELRWHLQETQYF
>TRBV6-6|TRBJ2-6
CASSFPQVTGANVLTF
>TRBV4-1|TRBJ1-1
CASSQVYKNTEAFF
>TRBV27|TRBJ1-6
CASTPRGTGPYSPLHF